These 27 T cell receptor beta chains were sequenced from one sample in a study of T cell responses to AZD1222 COVID-19 vaccine. Measured with immunoSEQ multiplex PCR; TCRdb has only the in-frame clones, and not every one. The table has about 140,000 clones, around 90% seen once. Sequencing used peripheral blood, obtained 28 days after the second AZD1222 dose. These receptors were taken from an adult who received the AZD1222 COVID-19 vaccine.

The gene calls are TRBV5-1 and TRBJ1-5, with TRBD1 identical over 8 bases. Trimming cost V 4 bases and J 0 bases; bases outside gene matches: 15. Germline loops: CDR1 SGHRS, CDR2 YFSETQ. This CDR3 comprises 19 residues. The CDR3 is CASSIARGPPLYSNQPQHF. DNA for the CDR3: TGCGCCAGCAGCATCGCCAGGGGGCCGCCTCTTTATAGCAATCAGCCCCAGCATTTT.

This chain links TRBV12-3 or TRBV12-4 with TRBJ2-5, with D hard to call. Trimming removed 1 base at V and 2 bases at J, with 5 bases between. The length of the CDR3 is 13 residues. The CDR3 sequence is CASSLGEQETQYF. The CDR3 DNA follows: TGTGCCAGCAGTTTAGGAGAACAAGAGACCCAGTACTTC.

The chain combines TRBV4-3 with TRBJ2-7, with 16 bases that match TRBD2. CDR3 length equals 18 residues. Germline assignment: CDR1 LGHNA and CDR2 YSLEER. V lost 1 base and J lost 6; bases outside the gene matches: 9. CDR3 DNA sequence: TGCGCCAGCAGCCAAGGGGGACTAGCGGGAGGGGATCTTCGCGAGCAGTACTTC. The encoded protein is CASSQGGLAGGDLREQYF.

The gene calls are TRBV28 and TRBJ1-2; the D gene is possibly TRBD1 (5 bases). Trimming shortened V by 7 bases and J by 5 bases, and 14 bases separated the two germline ends. Germline V CDR1 and CDR2: MDHEN, SYDVKM. The CDR3 is 13 amino acids. CDR3 coding DNA: TGTGCCAGCAACCCCGGGGGGGGGTATGGCTACACCTTC. This translates into CASNPGGGYGYTF.

The chain has TRBV27 and TRBJ1-5; the D is unclear. V lost 3 bases, J lost 5 bases, and 17 bases lay in between. The CDR3 contains 16 residues. CDR1 and CDR2 (germline): MNHEY, SMNVEV (reference sequence). In DNA form, the CDR3 reads TGTGCCAGCAGTTTGGAGGCCTCACCCCTGGATCAGCCCCAGCATTTT. Its translation: CASSLEASPLDQPQHF.

This rearrangement joins TRBV6-5 to TRBJ1-3; D remains ambiguous. From germline, CDR1 is MNHEY and CDR2 SVGAGI. This CDR3 has 15 amino acids. Trimming shortened V by 0 bases and J by 3 bases, and 9 bases separated the two germline ends. CDR3 loop: CASSYSVQVGNTIYF. The CDR3 DNA is TGTGCCAGCAGTTACTCAGTGCAGGTTGGAAACACCATATATTTT.

V and J are TRBV7-8 and TRBJ1-5; a weak D match, TRBD1 (5 bases). Looked up from germline, CDR1 is SGHVS and CDR2 is FQNEAQ. Trimming pared 5 bases from V and 1 base from J, leaving 9 bases between. The CDR3 totals 14 residues. This CDR3 reads CASSERDSNQPQHF. Written as DNA, the CDR3 is TGTGCCAGCAGCGAACGGGACAGCAATCAGCCCCAGCATTTT. Filled out from reference TRBV7-8 and TRBJ1-5, the complete variable domain reads GAGVSQSPRYKVAKRGQDVALRCDPISGHVSLFWYQQALGQGPEFLTYFQNEAQLDKSGLPSDRFFAERPEGSVSTLKIQRTQQEDSAVYLCASSERDSNQPQHFGDGTRLSIL.

The chain couples TRBV5-1 to TRBJ2-3, with 11 bases that match TRBD2. The V and J ends lost 0 bases and 1 base, in that order; junction bases with no gene match: 7. This CDR3 is 18 amino acids long. Germline CDR1 SGHRS, CDR2 YFSETQ. The CDR3 nucleotides read TGCGCCAGCAGCTTGGGTGTGATACTAGCGGGAGGCACAGATACGCAGTATTTT. Translated, it gives CASSLGVILAGGTDTQYF.

CDR3 sequence reads: CASRNTGTPIGEAFF. In DNA, the CDR3 is TGTGCCAGCAGAAACACCGGGACCCCGATCGGTGAAGCTTTCTTT. V and J are TRBV28 and TRBJ1-1, with D possibly TRBD1 on 5 matching bases. CDR1 and CDR2 from the germline V gene are MDHEN and SYDVKM. This CDR3 region has 15 residues. V dropped 6 bases and J dropped 7 bases, with 21 bases sitting between them.

CDR3 in amino acids: CASSLALAKGYTF. The CDR3 DNA is TGTGCCAGCAGCTTAGCGCTCGCTAAGGGCTACACCTTC. The chain has TRBV7-2 and TRBJ1-2; D gene uncertain. The CDR3 totals 13 residues. The V gene lost 0 bases and the J gene lost 8 bases, with 10 bases spanning the gap. CDR1 is SGHTA and CDR2 is FQGNSA in the germline V gene.

The chain joins TRBV15 to TRBJ2-7, with 7 bases fitting TRBD1. The CDR3 spans 14 residues. Trimming took 5 bases from V and 7 from J; bases not matched to a gene: 11. CDR1 and CDR2 from the germline V gene are LNHNV and YYDKDF (reference sequence). This CDR3 is CATSPRQGLGEQYF. The CDR3 bases are TGTGCCACCAGCCCCCGACAGGGTTTAGGGGAGCAGTACTTC.

This sequence joins TRBV14 and TRBJ1-5; D gene unclear. Trimming took 4 bases from V and 7 from J, leaving 17 bases between them. The CDR3 sequence is 15 residues long. Germline V gene data show CDR1 as SGHDN and CDR2 as FVKESK. The CDR3 loop reads CASSRGGLGEQPQHF. The CDR3 nucleotides are TGTGCCAGCAGCCGGGGAGGGCTGGGCGAACAGCCCCAGCATTTT.

This clone occurred once. The chain links TRBV4-3 to TRBJ2-3; 12 bases are shared with TRBD2. The ends lost 3 bases at V and 3 bases at J; junction bases unmatched: 10. The length of the CDR3 is 18 residues. Germline CDR1 reads LGHNA; CDR2 reads YSLEER. CDR3 protein: CASSQEGLAGGPTDTQYF. CDR3 nucleotides: TGCGCCAGCAGCCAGGAAGGGCTAGCGGGAGGGCCAACAGATACGCAGTATTTT.

This clone was seen only once. The gene calls are TRBV4-2 and TRBJ2-3, with 8 nucleotides matching TRBD2. J lost 2 bases, V lost 4 bases, and 11 bases had no gene match. The length of the CDR3 is 17 residues. CDR1 LGHNA and CDR2 YNFKEQ come from the germline V gene. As DNA, the CDR3 is TGTGCCAGCAGCCCGGGAAGTAGGCGGGAGGCCACAGATACGCAGTATTTT. It yields the protein CASSPGSRREATDTQYF.

This clone has more than one count but fewer than ten. This chain connects TRBV3-1 (or the pseudogene TRBV3-2) to TRBJ1-2; D is perhaps TRBD1 (5 bases). This CDR3 comprises 14 residues. The V gene's germline CDR1 is LGHDT and CDR2 YNNKEL (reference sequence). V dropped 6 bases and J dropped 0 bases, with 11 bases sitting between them. The CDR3 here is CASSGDVANYGYTF. CDR3 bases: TGTGCCAGCAGTGGGGACGTTGCTAACTATGGCTACACCTTC.

This clone was seen only once. The chain carries TRBV19 and TRBJ2-1; 8 bases align to TRBD2. The length of the CDR3 is 15 residues. The germline V gene has CDR1 LNHDA and CDR2 SQIVND (reference sequence). Trimming cost V 3 bases and J 9 bases; bases outside gene matches: 10. CDR3 bases: TGTGCCAGTAGTATGGGACTAGAGATACAGCGTGAGCAGTTCTTC. Residues: CASSMGLEIQREQFF.

The chain carries TRBV18 and TRBJ2-2, with 7 nucleotides matching TRBD1. The CDR3 has 14 amino acids. Germline trimming cut 2 bases from V and 6 bases from J; bases unmatched to any gene: 3. CDR1 is KGHSH, CDR2 LQKENI, per germline. The CDR3 region is CASSPTGVAGELFF. The CDR3 nucleotides read TGTGCCAGCTCACCAACAGGGGTCGCCGGGGAGCTGTTTTTT.

The V call is TRBV27, the J call TRBJ2-7; 11 bases are a match to TRBD2. J lost 2 bases, V lost 0 bases, and 3 bases had no gene match. The CDR3 contains 16 residues. Germline CDR1 is MNHEY and CDR2 is SMNVEV (reference sequence). The CDR3 DNA is TGTGCCAGCAGTTTATCGGGGACTAGCGGAGCCTACGAGCAGTACTTC. Residues: CASSLSGTSGAYEQYF.

The gene calls are TRBV24-1 and TRBJ1-2, with 8 nucleotides matching TRBD1. CDR1 KGHDR and CDR2 SFDVKD come from the germline V gene. The CDR3 is made up of 15 amino acids. J gave up 8 bases and V 4 bases, and 11 bases lay outside the gene matches. CDR3 sequence (DNA): TGTGCCACCAGTGACTCTGGACAGGGAACTGTCGGCTACACCTTC. It translates to CATSDSGQGTVGYTF.

This sequence joins TRBV29-1 and TRBJ1-1; D not certain. V shed 4 bases and J shed 4 bases, with 4 bases lying between them. This CDR3 has 10 amino acids. Looked up from germline, CDR1 is SQVTM and CDR2 is ANQGSEA. The CDR3 is CSVVGTEAFF. Written as DNA, the CDR3 is TGCAGCGTTGTAGGCACTGAAGCTTTCTTT.

The V call is TRBV5-1, the J call TRBJ2-3, with D unresolved. The CDR3 extends over 12 amino acids. Germline CDR1 reads SGHRS; CDR2 reads YFSETQ. V was shortened by 4 bases and J by 6 bases, with 9 bases between the two germline ends. The CDR3 region is CASSPLPDTQYF. CDR3 nucleotide sequence: TGCGCCAGCAGCCCCCTCCCGGATACGCAGTATTTT.

The gene calls are TRBV5-5 and TRBJ1-5; perhaps TRBD1 as D (5 bases). The CDR3 is made up of 13 amino acids. Trimming removed 0 bases from V and 7 bases from J, with 8 bases in between. CDR1 SGHKS and CDR2 YYEKEE come from the germline V gene (reference sequence). The CDR3 bases are TGTGCCAGCAGCTTGGAGTGGGGGCAGCCCCAGCATTTT. The encoded protein is CASSLEWGQPQHF.

The gene calls are TRBV7-9 and TRBJ2-1; 9 nucleotides agree with TRBD2. The CDR3 extends over 15 amino acids. The junction had 6 bases not matched to a gene; V was cut back by 7 bases and J by 2 bases. Germline CDR1 reads SEHNR; CDR2 reads FQNEAQ (reference sequence). CDR3 sequence reads: CASKLAGTTYNEQFF. The CDR3 region has the DNA TGTGCCAGCAAACTAGCGGGTACGACCTACAATGAGCAGTTCTTC.

The chain couples TRBV2 to TRBJ2-5; D is possibly TRBD1 (6 bases). Germline V gene data show CDR1 as SNHLY and CDR2 as FYNNEI. The V and J ends lost 4 bases and 10 bases respectively, with 13 bases between them. There are 12 residues in the CDR3. The chain's CDR3 is CASSGTGLDQYF. The CDR3 DNA reads as TGTGCCAGCAGTGGTACAGGGCTAGACCAGTACTTC.

V and J are TRBV9 and TRBJ2-7; D is uncertain. The CDR3 consists of 13 residues. Looked up from germline, CDR1 is SGDLS and CDR2 is YYNGEE. V was trimmed by 0 bases and J by 6 bases, leaving 10 bases between them. CDR3: CASSVGLGFEQYF. DNA of the CDR3: TGTGCCAGCAGCGTAGGGCTGGGATTCGAGCAGTACTTC.

CDR3 residues: CASSVGGGGRHYGYTF. The CDR3 nucleotides are TGTGCCAGCAGCGTAGGGGGAGGAGGGAGACACTATGGCTACACCTTC. The J gene is TRBJ1-2, the V gene TRBV9; D is undetermined. V was pared by 0 bases and J by 3 bases, with 15 bases between. This CDR3 is built from 16 residues. In germline, CDR1 is SGDLS, CDR2 YYNGEE.

The rearrangement links TRBV5-1 to TRBJ2-7; D remains unclear. The germline CDR1 and CDR2 sequences are SGHRS and YFSETQ. The CDR3 totals 14 residues. Trimming shortened V by 2 bases and J by 1 base, and 10 bases separated the two germline ends. The CDR3 protein is CASSFTTKSYEQYF. The CDR3 bases are TGCGCCAGCAGCTTCACTACCAAATCCTACGAGCAGTACTTC.